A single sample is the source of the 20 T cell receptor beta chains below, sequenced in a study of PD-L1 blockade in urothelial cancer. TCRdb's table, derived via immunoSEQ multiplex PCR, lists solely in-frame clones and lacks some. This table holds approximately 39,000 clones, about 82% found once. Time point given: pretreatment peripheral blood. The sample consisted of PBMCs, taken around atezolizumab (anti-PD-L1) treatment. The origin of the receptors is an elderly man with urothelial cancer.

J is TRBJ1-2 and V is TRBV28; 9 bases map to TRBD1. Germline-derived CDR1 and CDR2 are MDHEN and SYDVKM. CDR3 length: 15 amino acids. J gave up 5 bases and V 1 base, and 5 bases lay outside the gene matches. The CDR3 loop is CASSLSGTGLYGYTF. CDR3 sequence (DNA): TGTGCCAGCAGTTTATCCGGGACAGGGTTGTATGGCTACACCTTC.

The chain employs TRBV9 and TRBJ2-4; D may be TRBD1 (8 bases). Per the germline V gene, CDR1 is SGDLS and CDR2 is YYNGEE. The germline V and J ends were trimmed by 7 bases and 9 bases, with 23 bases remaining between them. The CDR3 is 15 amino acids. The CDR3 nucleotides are TGTGCCAGCTCCCCCACGGACAGGGAGGGGGGCATTCAGTACTTC. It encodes CASSPTDREGGIQYF.

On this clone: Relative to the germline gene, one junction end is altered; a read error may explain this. The CDR3 protein is CASSEPSGRAGSYGQYF. CDR3 nucleotides: TGTGCCAGCAGTGAACCTAGCGGGAGGGCCGGTTCCTACGGGCAGTACTTC. This chain connects TRBV25-1 to TRBJ2-7; 12 bases agree with TRBD2. This CDR3 is built from 17 residues. Germline-derived CDR1 and CDR2 are MGHDK and SYGVNS.

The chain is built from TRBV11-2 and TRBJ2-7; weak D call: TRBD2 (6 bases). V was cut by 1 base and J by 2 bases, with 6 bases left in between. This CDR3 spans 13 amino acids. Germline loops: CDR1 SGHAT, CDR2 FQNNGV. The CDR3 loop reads CASSLASAYEQYF. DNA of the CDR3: TGTGCCAGCAGCTTAGCTAGCGCCTACGAGCAGTACTTC. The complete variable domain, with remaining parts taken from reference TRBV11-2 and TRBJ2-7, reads EAGVAQSPRYKIIEKRQSVAFWCNPISGHATLYWYQQILGQGPKLLIQFQNNGVVDDSQLPKDRFSAERLKGVDSTLKIQPAKLEDSAVYLCASSLASAYEQYFGPGTRLTVT.

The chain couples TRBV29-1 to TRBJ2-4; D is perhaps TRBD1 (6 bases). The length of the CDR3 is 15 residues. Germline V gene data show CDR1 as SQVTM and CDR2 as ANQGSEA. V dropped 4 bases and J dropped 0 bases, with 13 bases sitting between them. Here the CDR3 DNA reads TGCAGCGTTGCGGGACACCACTCAGCCAAAAACATTCAGTACTTC. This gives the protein CSVAGHHSAKNIQYF. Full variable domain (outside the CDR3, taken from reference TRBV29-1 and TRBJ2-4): SAVISQKPSRDICQRGTSLTIQCQVDSQVTMMFWYRQQPGQSLTLIATANQGSEATYESGFVIDKFPISRPNLTFSTLTVSNMSPEDSSIYLCSVAGHHSAKNIQYFGAGTRLSVL.

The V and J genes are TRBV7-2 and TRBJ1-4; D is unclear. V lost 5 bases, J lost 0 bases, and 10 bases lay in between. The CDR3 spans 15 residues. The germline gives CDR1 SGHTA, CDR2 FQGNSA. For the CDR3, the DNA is TGTGCCAGCAGCGAGCGGAGAGCAACTAATGAAAAACTGTTTTTT. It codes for CASSERRATNEKLFF.

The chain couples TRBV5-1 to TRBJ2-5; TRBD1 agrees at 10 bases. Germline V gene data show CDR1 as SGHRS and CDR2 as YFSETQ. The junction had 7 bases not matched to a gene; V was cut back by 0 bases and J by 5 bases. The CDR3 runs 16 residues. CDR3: CASSLGQGAVSETQYF. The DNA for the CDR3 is TGCGCCAGCAGCTTGGGACAGGGGGCGGTTTCGGAGACCCAGTACTTC.

The DNA for the CDR3 is TGTGCCAGCAGAAGACTAGCGGGAAACTACGAGCAGTACTTC. Translating gives CASRRLAGNYEQYF. The chain carries TRBV6-6 and TRBJ2-7, with 11 bases fitting TRBD2. Germline V CDR1 and CDR2: MNHNY, SVGAGI (reference sequence). The junction had 4 bases not matched to a gene; V was cut back by 6 bases and J by 3 bases. The CDR3 extends over 14 amino acids.

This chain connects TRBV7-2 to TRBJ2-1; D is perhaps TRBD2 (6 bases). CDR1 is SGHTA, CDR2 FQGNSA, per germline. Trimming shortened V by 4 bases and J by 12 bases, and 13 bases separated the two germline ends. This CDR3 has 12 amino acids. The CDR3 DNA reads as TGTGCCAGCAGCTATGGCCGGGAGTGGCAGTTCTTC. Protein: CASSYGREWQFF.

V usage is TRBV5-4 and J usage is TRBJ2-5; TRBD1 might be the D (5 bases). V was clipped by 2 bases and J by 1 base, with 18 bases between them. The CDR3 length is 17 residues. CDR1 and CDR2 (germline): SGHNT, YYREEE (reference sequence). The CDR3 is CASSLGSGLGRQETQYF. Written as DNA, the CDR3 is TGTGCCAGCAGCTTAGGCTCAGGGTTAGGGCGCCAAGAGACCCAGTACTTC.

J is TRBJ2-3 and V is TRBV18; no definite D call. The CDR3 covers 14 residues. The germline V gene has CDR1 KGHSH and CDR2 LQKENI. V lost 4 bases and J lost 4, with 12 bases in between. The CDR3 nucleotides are TGTGCCAGCTCACGGCGCCACGACTCAGATACGCAGTATTTT. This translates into CASSRRHDSDTQYF.

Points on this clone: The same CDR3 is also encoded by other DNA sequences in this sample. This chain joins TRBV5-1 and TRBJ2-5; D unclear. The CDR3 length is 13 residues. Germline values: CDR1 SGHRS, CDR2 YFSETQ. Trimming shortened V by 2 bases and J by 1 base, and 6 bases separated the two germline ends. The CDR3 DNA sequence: TGCGCCAGCAGCTTAGACACCCAAGAGACCCAGTACTTC. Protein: CASSLDTQETQYF. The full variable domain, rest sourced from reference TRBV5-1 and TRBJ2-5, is KAGVTQTPRYLIKTRGQQVTLSCSPISGHRSVSWYQQTPGQGLQFLFEYFSETQRNKGNFPGRFSGRQFSNSRSEMNVSTLELGDSALYLCASSLDTQETQYFGPGTRLLVL.

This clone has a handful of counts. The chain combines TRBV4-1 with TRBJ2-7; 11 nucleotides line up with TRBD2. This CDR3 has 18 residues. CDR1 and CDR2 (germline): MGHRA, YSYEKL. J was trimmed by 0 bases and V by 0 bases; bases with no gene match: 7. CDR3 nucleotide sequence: TGCGCCAGCAGCCAAGAGACTAGCGGGACTTCGTACTCCTACGAGCAGTACTTC. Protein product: CASSQETSGTSYSYEQYF.

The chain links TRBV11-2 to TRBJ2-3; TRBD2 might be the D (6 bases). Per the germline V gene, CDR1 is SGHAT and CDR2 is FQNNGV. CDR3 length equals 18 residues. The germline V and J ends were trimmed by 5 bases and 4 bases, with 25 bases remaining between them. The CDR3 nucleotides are TGTGCCAGCAGCCCCGCCCTTAATGCGGGGCTGGGGGCAGATACGCAGTATTTT. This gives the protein CASSPALNAGLGADTQYF.

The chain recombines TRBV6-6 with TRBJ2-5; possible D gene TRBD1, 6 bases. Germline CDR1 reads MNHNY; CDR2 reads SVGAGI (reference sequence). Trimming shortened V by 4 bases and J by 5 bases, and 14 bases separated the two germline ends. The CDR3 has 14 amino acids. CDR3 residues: CASSLYREYETQYF. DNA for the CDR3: TGTGCCAGCAGTTTATACAGGGAGTACGAGACCCAGTACTTC.

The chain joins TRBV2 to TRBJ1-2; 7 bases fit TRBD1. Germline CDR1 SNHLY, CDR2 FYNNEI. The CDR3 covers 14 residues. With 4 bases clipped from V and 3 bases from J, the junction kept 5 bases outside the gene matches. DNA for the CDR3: TGTGCCAGCAGTGCACAGGGGTGGGACTATGGCTACACCTTC. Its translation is CASSAQGWDYGYTF.

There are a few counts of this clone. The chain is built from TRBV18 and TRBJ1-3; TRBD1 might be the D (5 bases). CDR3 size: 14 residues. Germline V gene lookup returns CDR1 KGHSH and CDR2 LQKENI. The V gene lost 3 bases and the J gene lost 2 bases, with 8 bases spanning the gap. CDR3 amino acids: CASSPKGTGNTIYF. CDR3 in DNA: TGTGCCAGCTCACCGAAGGGGACTGGAAACACCATATATTTT.

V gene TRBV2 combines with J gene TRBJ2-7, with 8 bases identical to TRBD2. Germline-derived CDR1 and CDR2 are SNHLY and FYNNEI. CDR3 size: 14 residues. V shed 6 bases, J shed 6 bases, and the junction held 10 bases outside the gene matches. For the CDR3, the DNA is TGTGCCAGCAGGGGGACTAGTGGAGTTCTCGAGCAGTACTTC. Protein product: CASRGTSGVLEQYF.

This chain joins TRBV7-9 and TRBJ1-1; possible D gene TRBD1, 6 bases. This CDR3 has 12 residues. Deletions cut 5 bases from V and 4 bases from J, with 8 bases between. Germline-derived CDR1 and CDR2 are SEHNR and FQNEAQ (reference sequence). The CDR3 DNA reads TGTGCCAGCAGCCAAGGGGGCACTGAAGCTTTCTTT. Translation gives CASSQGGTEAFF.

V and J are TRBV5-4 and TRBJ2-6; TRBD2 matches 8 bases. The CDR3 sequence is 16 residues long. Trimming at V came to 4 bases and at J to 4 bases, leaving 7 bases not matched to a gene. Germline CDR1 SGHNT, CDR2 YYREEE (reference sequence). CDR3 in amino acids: CASSAGLAPGANVLTF. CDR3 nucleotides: TGTGCCAGCAGCGCCGGACTAGCACCAGGGGCCAACGTCCTGACTTTC.